This T cell receptor beta chain comes out of a study of OX40 agonist ivuxolimab in advanced cancers. Looking at the study overall: Patients received the agonistic anti-OX40 (CD134) antibody ivuxolimab. One hepatocellular carcinoma and two cutaneous melanoma patients partially responded.

CDR1 is SGHDT, CDR2 YYEEEE, per germline. The CDR3 runs to 14 residues. Trimming removed 2 bases at V and 11 bases at J, with 17 bases between. A note on this clone: The antigen is unknown.

Only in-frame clones appear in the TCRdb table, and some are missing; sequencing was by immunoSEQ multiplex PCR. The data show about 50,000 clones, more than 75% seen once. The study, taken as a whole, reports: Dosing at 0.1 to 3.0 mg/kg was accompanied by clonal expansion of CD4+ and CD8+ blood T cells by week 6.

Drawing of blood for sampling happened at baseline, at cycle 4 day 1, and at cycle 7 day 1. Sequenced material: CD4+ or CD8+ T cells sorted from blood, taken in a trial of the OX40 agonist ivuxolimab. The sequence was collected from an adult with an advanced solid tumor such as melanoma, head and neck, liver or kidney cancer. The gene calls are TRBV5-6 and TRBJ1-5; a possible D gene is TRBD1 (5 bases). The CDR3 bases are TGTGCCAGCAGCTTCCGGCAGGCCGGGGGGACCCAGCATTTT. It translates to CASSFRQAGGTQHF.